These T cell receptor beta chains were read from a single sample in a study of blood T cell repertoires in COVID-19. Data came from immunoSEQ multiplex PCR; TCRdb stores just in-frame clones and leaves some out. Of about 54,000 clones detected, about 91% appear once; the ten largest clones hold 3% to 4.5%. Sequenced input: peripheral blood. Every receptor here comes from a man aged 40-55 years with COVID-19, enrolled during active disease. The CDR3 runs from the conserved cysteine through the conserved F or W. The order of the fields is CDR3 protein, CDR3 DNA, clone size, J gene, V gene, D gene, CDR3 length. A D gene is named only where the DNA matches it firmly. Where a row states a size, it is once, few, many or the class of an expanded clone; other rows omit it.

CDR3: CASSVAAGAYNEQFF; DNA: TGTGCCAGCAGCGTAGCGGCGGGAGCCTACAATGAGCAGTTCTTC; size: .; J: TRBJ2-1; V: TRBV9; D: TRBD2; length: 15
CDR3: CASSPYPGGSSEQYF; DNA: TGCGCCAGCAGTCCGTATCCTGGGGGCTCGAGCGAGCAGTACTTC; size: .; J: TRBJ2-7; V: TRBV10-1; D: .; length: 15
CDR3: CATSRDREGPQHF; DNA: TGTGCCACCAGCAGAGATCGGGAAGGACCCCAGCATTTT; size: once; J: TRBJ1-5; V: TRBV15; D: .; length: 13
CDR3: CATSQQGINQPQHF; DNA: TGTGCCACCAGTCAACAGGGGATCAATCAGCCCCAGCATTTT; size: .; J: TRBJ1-5; V: TRBV24-1; D: TRBD1; length: 14
CDR3: CASSLGLAGRSSYNEQFF; DNA: TGCGCCAGCAGCTTGGGACTAGCGGGGAGAAGCTCCTACAATGAGCAGTTCTTC; size: .; J: TRBJ2-1; V: TRBV5-1; D: TRBD2; length: 18
CDR3: CASSHSDRGPEKLFF; DNA: TGTGCCAGCAGCCATTCGGACAGGGGCCCTGAAAAACTGTTTTTT; size: .; J: TRBJ1-4; V: TRBV3-1/TRBV3-2; D: TRBD1; length: 15
CDR3: CASSQSISKPGFDEQYF; DNA: TGCGCCAGCAGTCAATCAATCTCCAAGCCGGGTTTTGACGAGCAGTACTTC; size: .; J: TRBJ2-7; V: TRBV23-1; D: .; length: 17
CDR3: CASSVSGQGISTEAFF; DNA: TGTGCCAGTAGTGTCTCGGGACAGGGGATCTCTACTGAAGCTTTCTTT; size: .; J: TRBJ1-1; V: TRBV19; D: TRBD1; length: 16
CDR3: CASSIDLLAGVYEQYF; DNA: TGTGCCAGTAGTATAGATCTACTAGCGGGAGTCTACGAGCAGTACTTC; size: .; J: TRBJ2-7; V: TRBV19; D: TRBD2; length: 16
CDR3: CASRDRGSVQPQHF; DNA: TGTGCCAGCAGGGACAGGGGATCGGTGCAGCCCCAGCATTTT; size: .; J: TRBJ1-5; V: TRBV28; D: TRBD1; length: 14
CDR3: CASSTDRTGGEVDTQYF; DNA: TGTGCCAGCAGTACTGACCGGACAGGGGGGGAGGTAGATACGCAGTATTTT; size: .; J: TRBJ2-3; V: TRBV2; D: TRBD1; length: 17
CDR3: CAWRLAGALNYEQYF; DNA: TGTGCCTGGCGTCTAGCGGGCGCACTGAACTACGAGCAGTACTTC; size: .; J: TRBJ2-7; V: TRBV30; D: TRBD2; length: 15
CDR3: CASSQDSVGVVQYF; DNA: TGTGCCAGCAGCCAAGATTCCGTCGGGGTGGTGCAGTACTTC; size: .; J: TRBJ2-7; V: TRBV3-1/TRBV3-2; D: .; length: 14
CDR3: CASSQDGRGYTF; DNA: TGCGCCAGCAGCCAAGATGGGAGGGGATACACCTTC; size: .; J: TRBJ1-2; V: TRBV4-1; D: .; length: 12
CDR3: CAWTSGKYTDTQYF; DNA: TGTGCCTGGACTAGCGGGAAGTACACAGATACGCAGTATTTT; size: .; J: TRBJ2-3; V: TRBV30; D: TRBD2; length: 14
CDR3: CASSQGTFYGYTF; DNA: TGTGCCAGCAGCCAAGGTACATTCTATGGCTACACCTTC; size: .; J: TRBJ1-2; V: TRBV3-1/TRBV3-2; D: .; length: 13
CDR3: CAWEKGGGGETQYF; DNA: TGTGCCTGGGAGAAAGGAGGGGGCGGGGAGACCCAGTACTTC; size: .; J: TRBJ2-5; V: TRBV30; D: .; length: 14
CDR3: CASGAGTGNAKLFF; DNA: TGTGCCAGTGGGGCCGGGACAGGGAACGCAAAACTGTTTTTT; size: .; J: TRBJ1-4; V: TRBV19; D: TRBD1; length: 14
CDR3: CASSLTGSMHTEAFF; DNA: TGTGCCAGCAGCTTGACAGGATCGATGCACACTGAAGCTTTCTTT; size: .; J: TRBJ1-1; V: TRBV7-9; D: .; length: 15
CDR3: CASSFRRGGASTDTQYF; DNA: TGTGCCAGCAGCTTTAGACGCGGGGGGGCTAGCACAGATACGCAGTATTTT; size: .; J: TRBJ2-3; V: TRBV7-8; D: TRBD2; length: 17
CDR3: CATSDLDRDEQYF; DNA: TGTGCCACCAGTGATCTGGACAGGGACGAGCAGTACTTC; size: few; J: TRBJ2-7; V: TRBV24-1; D: TRBD1; length: 13
CDR3: CSAPGWGTEAFF; DNA: TGCAGCGCACCAGGGTGGGGCACTGAAGCTTTCTTT; size: .; J: TRBJ1-1; V: TRBV29-1; D: .; length: 12
CDR3: CASSFPLETSGSITGELFF; DNA: TGCGCCAGCAGCTTCCCCCTTGAGACTAGCGGGAGTATCACCGGGGAGCTGTTTTTT; size: .; J: TRBJ2-2; V: TRBV5-1; D: TRBD2; length: 19
CDR3: CASSVGAGGTYNEQFF; DNA: TGTGCCAGCAGCGTAGGGGCAGGTGGAACTTACAATGAGCAGTTCTTC; size: .; J: TRBJ2-1; V: TRBV9; D: .; length: 16
CDR3: CASSPGTGERFGQPQHF; DNA: TGTGCCAGCTCACCAGGGACAGGGGAGAGATTCGGGCAGCCCCAGCATTTT; size: .; J: TRBJ1-5; V: TRBV18; D: TRBD1; length: 17